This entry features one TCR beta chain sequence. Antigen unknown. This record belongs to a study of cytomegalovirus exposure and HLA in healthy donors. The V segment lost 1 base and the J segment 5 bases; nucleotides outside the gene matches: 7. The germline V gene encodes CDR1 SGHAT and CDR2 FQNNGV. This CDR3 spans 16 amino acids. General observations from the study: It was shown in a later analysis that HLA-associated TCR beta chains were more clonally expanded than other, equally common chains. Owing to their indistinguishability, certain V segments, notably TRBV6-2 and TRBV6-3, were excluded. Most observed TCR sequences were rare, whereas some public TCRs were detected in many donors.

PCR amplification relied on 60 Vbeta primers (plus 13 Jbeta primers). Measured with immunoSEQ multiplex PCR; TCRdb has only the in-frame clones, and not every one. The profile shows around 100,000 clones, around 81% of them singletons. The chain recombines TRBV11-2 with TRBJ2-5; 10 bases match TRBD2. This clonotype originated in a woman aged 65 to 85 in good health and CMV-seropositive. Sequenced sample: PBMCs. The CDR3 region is CASSLGLAGVSETQYF. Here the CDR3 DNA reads TGTGCCAGCAGCTTAGGGCTAGCGGGAGTTAGCGAGACCCAGTACTTC.